Many counts were recorded for the clone carrying this T cell receptor (beta chain). Its antigen is not known. Trimming took off 0 bases at V and 5 bases at J, with 5 bases between the two ends. Germline CDR1 is MGHRA and CDR2 is YSYEKL. CDR3 length equals 13 residues. This entry comes from a study of T cells after yellow fever vaccination. Study outcomes and limitations: Repertoires obtained by FACS sorting could include abundant clonotypes that entered as contaminants from the bulk population. Secondary responses were weaker yet peaked faster, day 5 versus 15. Once the booster was given, most primary-vaccination clones reappeared, at more than 95% for CD4 and over 75% for CD8.

TCR cDNA, made by 5'RACE template switching, carried an added universal primer site and UMIs. TCRdb used MiXCR to reprocess the 5' RACE reads, holding one entry per CDR3 protein. The profile shows 620,000 or so distinct CDR3 sequences, 17% of them singletons. This receptor was identified in a man aged 18 to 29 who received the YFV17D yellow fever vaccine. The sequencing used PBMCs, collected 5 to 6 days after the first yellow fever vaccination. V gene TRBV4-1 combines with J gene TRBJ1-5; D is ambiguous. Here the CDR3 reads CASSQDVDQPQHF. The CDR3 DNA is TGCGCCAGCAGCCAAGATGTGGATCAGCCCCAGCATTTT.